This entry lists 23 T cell receptor beta chains sequenced from one sample in a study of T cell responses to AZD1222 COVID-19 vaccine. Some clones are missing from TCRdb's copy, which holds only in-frame ones; the method was immunoSEQ multiplex PCR. The repertoire holds around 200,000 clones, with 88% as singletons. Specimen: peripheral blood, collected on day 0 of AZD1222 vaccination. The source is an adult in good health.

The chain joins TRBV6-2 or TRBV6-3 to TRBJ2-7; D might be TRBD1 or TRBD2, each matching 5 bases. The CDR3 contains 17 residues. Trimming took 4 bases from V and 2 from J, leaving 21 bases between them. Per germline, CDR1 MNHEY and CDR2 SVGEGT. DNA for the CDR3: TGTGCCAGCAGTTTAAGGCAGGGAGCTATCCGACCCTACGAGCAGTACTTC. Translating it yields CASSLRQGAIRPYEQYF.

This chain uses TRBV19 with TRBJ1-2, with 7 bases aligning to TRBD1. CDR3 length equals 15 residues. The ends lost 0 bases at V and 8 bases at J; junction bases unmatched: 9. Looked up from germline, CDR1 is LNHDA and CDR2 is SQIVND (reference sequence). The CDR3 bases are TGTGCCAGTAGTATAGATCCCTGGACAGGCGGGGGCTACACCTTC. Its protein product is CASSIDPWTGGGYTF. Full variable domain (missing parts from reference TRBV19 and TRBJ1-2): DGGITQSPKYLFRKEGQNVTLSCEQNLNHDAMYWYRQDPGQGLRLIYYSQIVNDFQKGDIAEGYSVSREKKESFPLTVTSAQKNPTAFYLCASSIDPWTGGGYTFGSGTRLTVV.

CDR3 sequence (DNA): TGTGCCAGCAGCGTAGCTGTGGCAGAAGAGACCCAGTACTTC. It encodes CASSVAVAEETQYF. V gene TRBV9 combines with J gene TRBJ2-5; D not certain. V lost 0 bases, J lost 3 bases, and 9 bases lay in between. The CDR3 spans 14 residues. Germline V lookup: CDR1 SGDLS, CDR2 YYNGEE.

This clone showed up just once. The J gene is TRBJ2-1, the V gene TRBV4-2; possibly TRBD2 for D (5 bases). The CDR3 extends over 15 amino acids. Germline CDR1 is LGHNA and CDR2 is YNFKEQ. The ends were cut back, 1 base at V and 8 bases at J, with 15 bases in the middle. The CDR3 is CASSQARRAFDEQFF. The CDR3, as DNA: TGTGCCAGCAGCCAAGCAAGGCGGGCTTTCGATGAGCAGTTCTTC.

This sequence joins TRBV6-1 and TRBJ1-4, with D possibly being TRBD1 (6 bases). In germline, CDR1 is MNHNS, CDR2 SASEGT. This CDR3 is 17 amino acids long. Trimming took off 1 base at V and 9 bases at J, with 21 bases between the two ends. The CDR3 region has the DNA TGTGCCAGCAGTGAAGGGGGGCCCACCAACCTAATGAAAAAACTGTTTTTT. Residues: CASSEGGPTNLMKKLFF.

The J gene is TRBJ2-6, the V gene TRBV5-8; D gene ambiguous. The CDR3 consists of 14 residues. Germline V lookup: CDR1 SGHTS, CDR2 YDEGEE. Trimming cost V 4 bases and J 4 bases, with 9 bases left between them. CDR3 coding DNA: TGTGCCAGCAGCATTCGGCAGGGGGCCAACGTCCTGACTTTC. Amino acids: CASSIRQGANVLTF.

Details on this clone: Other DNA sequences in the sample encode the same CDR3. The rearrangement joins TRBV4-1 to TRBJ1-5; D unclear. Germline V CDR1 and CDR2: MGHRA, YSYEKL. The CDR3 length is 12 residues. V was cut by 3 bases and J by 6 bases, with 6 bases left in between. CDR3 region: CASSQGSQPQHF. CDR3 DNA sequence: TGCGCCAGCAGCCAGGGTAGTCAGCCCCAGCATTTT.

This clone was counted once. V usage is TRBV6-5 and J usage is TRBJ2-3, with D maybe TRBD1 (6 bases). V dropped 9 bases and J dropped 2 bases, with 15 bases sitting between them. Germline loops: CDR1 MNHEY, CDR2 SVGAGI. This CDR3 is built from 14 residues. DNA of the CDR3: TGTGCCAGTAAAAGAGGGGGAAACACAGATACGCAGTATTTT. This sequence encodes CASKRGGNTDTQYF.

The V and J genes are TRBV3-1 (or the pseudogene TRBV3-2) and TRBJ1-5; no clear D gene. The CDR3 extends over 18 amino acids. The germline V gene has CDR1 LGHDT and CDR2 YNNKEL (reference sequence). Trimming removed 1 base from V and 0 bases from J, with 16 bases in between. The CDR3 DNA reads as TGTGCCAGCAGCCAAGGCGGACTGGTTTCACCTAGCAATCAGCCCCAGCATTTT. Protein: CASSQGGLVSPSNQPQHF.

This chain uses TRBV9 with TRBJ1-3; 9 nucleotides agree with TRBD1. The J segment lost 4 bases and the V segment lost 3 bases, leaving 5 bases of the junction unmatched. CDR3 length: 15 amino acids. Germline V gives CDR1 SGDLS, CDR2 YYNGEE. CDR3 sequence reads: CASSANRGLGNTIYF. The CDR3 DNA reads as TGTGCCAGCAGCGCTAACAGGGGGCTGGGAAACACCATATATTTT.

This clone was observed a single time. CDR3 in DNA: TGTGCCAGCAGTACAACAGGGTTAAACACTGAAGCTTTCTTT. The encoded protein is CASSTTGLNTEAFF. The chain employs TRBV27 and TRBJ1-1, with D tentatively TRBD1 (6 bases). The V end lost 5 bases, the J end lost 2 bases, and 12 bases lay between the germline ends. This CDR3 has 14 amino acids. Germline V gene sequence: CDR1 MNHEY, CDR2 SMNVEV (reference sequence).

The rearrangement joins TRBV5-8 to TRBJ2-7, with D unclear. CDR1 and CDR2 from the germline V gene are SGHTS and YDEGEE. This CDR3 is built from 14 residues. Trimming took 1 base from V and 2 from J, leaving 10 bases between them. CDR3 sequence: CASSLSTATYEQYF. The CDR3 DNA follows: TGTGCCAGCAGCTTGTCGACTGCAACCTACGAGCAGTACTTC.

The chain has TRBV5-1 and TRBJ1-2, with 7 bases matching TRBD1. Germline assignment: CDR1 SGHRS and CDR2 YFSETQ. With V trimmed by 3 bases and J by 6 bases, 2 bases remained unmatched. CDR3 size: 12 residues. The CDR3 protein is CASSWDSNGYTF. CDR3 in DNA: TGCGCCAGCAGCTGGGACAGTAATGGCTACACCTTC.

The chain combines TRBV4-1 with TRBJ2-1; 10 nucleotides line up with TRBD1. This CDR3 has 15 residues. After removal of 4 bases from V and 9 bases from J, the junction contained 9 bases not matched to a gene. Germline V lookup: CDR1 MGHRA, CDR2 YSYEKL. CDR3 nucleotide sequence: TGCGCCAGCAGCCTCTCGGGACAGGGGATTCGTGAGCAGTTCTTC. Amino acids: CASSLSGQGIREQFF.

This chain links TRBV5-4 with TRBJ2-1; a possible D gene is TRBD1 (6 bases). The germline gives CDR1 SGHNT, CDR2 YYREEE (reference sequence). CDR3 length equals 12 residues. The V gene lost 3 bases and the J gene lost 6 bases, with 7 bases spanning the gap. The CDR3 bases are TGTGCCAGCAGCTCGGACAGCAATGAGCAGTTCTTC. Residues: CASSSDSNEQFF.

J is TRBJ2-7 and V is TRBV15; D may be TRBD1 (6 bases). The CDR3 loop spans 16 amino acids. The V gene lost 3 bases and the J gene lost 0 bases, with 15 bases spanning the gap. Germline V gene lookup returns CDR1 LNHNV and CDR2 YYDKDF (reference sequence). The CDR3 DNA reads as TGTGCCACCAGCAGGGTGTTGGGGGCCGACTCCTACGAGCAGTACTTC. Its translation: CATSRVLGADSYEQYF.

This clone was observed many times. J is TRBJ2-3 and V is TRBV12-3 or TRBV12-4; unclear D gene. The V end was cut by 1 base, the J end by 5 bases, with 4 bases between. This CDR3 spans 12 amino acids. The CDR3 reads CASSLGGDTQYF. CDR3 nucleotide sequence: TGTGCCAGCAGTTTAGGGGGAGATACGCAGTATTTT.

As DNA, the CDR3 is TGTGCCAGCAGTCTCACAGGTGCAACTAATGAAAAACTGTTTTTT. Translated: CASSLTGATNEKLFF. This chain uses TRBV27 with TRBJ1-4, with TRBD1 as a possible D gene (5 bases). This CDR3 is built from 15 residues. Between the trimmed V and J ends, which lost 5 bases and 0 bases, there was a span of 10 bases. Looked up from germline, CDR1 is MNHEY and CDR2 is SMNVEV (reference sequence).

The chain couples TRBV4-1 to TRBJ1-6; D is ambiguous. This CDR3 spans 15 amino acids. Trimming removed 0 bases from V and 11 bases from J, with 14 bases in between. CDR1 and CDR2 (germline): MGHRA, YSYEKL. The CDR3 is CASSQEEIGGTPLHF. The CDR3, as DNA: TGCGCCAGCAGCCAAGAAGAGATAGGCGGCACACCCCTCCACTTT.

CDR3 DNA: TGTGCCAGCAGTCACGCGGGGGCCATCACCGGGGAGCTGTTTTTT. This sequence encodes CASSHAGAITGELFF. V gene TRBV6-5 combines with J gene TRBJ2-2, with D maybe TRBD2 (7 bases). Trimming removed 5 bases from V and 4 bases from J, with 14 bases in between. CDR1 MNHEY and CDR2 SVGAGI come from the germline V gene. This CDR3 comprises 15 residues.

The chain is built from TRBV5-1 and TRBJ2-3; 8 bases align to TRBD2. Germline lookup yields CDR1 SGHRS and CDR2 YFSETQ. This CDR3 is built from 18 residues. V lost 0 bases to trimming and J lost 0 bases; unmatched junction nucleotides: 9. The CDR3: CASSLGLALGASTDTQYF. CDR3 bases: TGCGCCAGCAGCTTGGGACTAGCGCTCGGAGCTAGCACAGATACGCAGTATTTT.

V usage is TRBV6-5 and J usage is TRBJ1-4, with a possible D match to TRBD1 (5 bases). Germline V gene data show CDR1 as MNHEY and CDR2 as SVGAGI. V was cut by 6 bases and J by 4 bases, with 15 bases left in between. The CDR3 length is 15 residues. The CDR3 loop is CASRARGGNNEKLFF. CDR3 DNA: TGTGCCAGCAGGGCGAGGGGTGGGAATAATGAAAAACTGTTTTTT.

The rearrangement joins TRBV25-1 to TRBJ1-5, with 12 nucleotides matching TRBD1. J was trimmed by 6 bases and V by 6 bases; bases with no gene match: 9. Germline CDR1 and CDR2: MGHDK and SYGVNS. The CDR3 consists of 16 residues. CDR3 coding DNA: TGTGCCAGCAGCGGGACAGGGGGCTTAGGGGGTCAGCCCCAGCATTTT. Protein product: CASSGTGGLGGQPQHF.